Listed below are T cell receptor beta chains from one sample, sequenced in a study of T cell responses to AZD1222 COVID-19 vaccine. This table comes from immunoSEQ multiplex PCR, and its TCRdb copy is limited to in-frame clones, with some not included. In the table there are around 150,000 clones, about nine tenths of which are singletons. Here the sequenced sample was peripheral blood, taken on day 0 of AZD1222 vaccination. The receptors derive from an adult in good health. Each CDR3 is given with its conserved first and last residue.

J gene: TRBJ2-7
V gene: TRBV12-3/TRBV12-4
CDR3 protein: CASSLLGGYEQYF

J gene: TRBJ2-4
V gene: TRBV5-4
CDR3 protein: CASSLERRNIQYF

J gene: TRBJ1-6
V gene: TRBV6-1
CDR3 protein: CASSEMGWGQTLPSYNSPLHF

J gene: TRBJ1-2
V gene: TRBV3-1/TRBV3-2
CDR3 protein: CASSQDAVGWRYTF

J gene: TRBJ2-6
V gene: TRBV15
CDR3 protein: CATGQGGSYSGANVLTF

J gene: TRBJ2-3
V gene: TRBV7-3
CDR3 protein: CASSLTPGGTDTQYF

J gene: TRBJ2-7
V gene: TRBV18
CDR3 protein: CASSPLSPGTDFYEQYF

J gene: TRBJ1-5
V gene: TRBV4-1
CDR3 protein: CASSQGGSRNQPQHF

J gene: TRBJ1-4
V gene: TRBV7-2
CDR3 protein: CASSLRTLDEKLFF

J gene: TRBJ2-1
V gene: TRBV7-6
CDR3 protein: CASVVGEGFNEQFF

J gene: TRBJ2-7
V gene: TRBV27
CDR3 protein: CASSRFARDGYYEQYF

J gene: TRBJ1-1
V gene: TRBV7-9
CDR3 protein: CASSSSGGTEAFF

J gene: TRBJ2-7
V gene: TRBV29-1
CDR3 protein: CSVGSRAPYEQYF

J gene: TRBJ2-7
V gene: TRBV5-4
CDR3 protein: CASSLQGYEQYF

J gene: TRBJ1-1
V gene: TRBV7-8
CDR3 protein: CASRQTAEAFF

J gene: TRBJ1-1
V gene: TRBV11-3
CDR3 protein: CASSPPRGPNTEAFF

J gene: TRBJ2-5
V gene: TRBV7-2
CDR3 protein: CASSLGWETQYF

J gene: TRBJ2-1
V gene: TRBV30
CDR3 protein: CAWSPLGQPYNEQFF

J gene: TRBJ1-1
V gene: TRBV12-5
CDR3 protein: CASGLIPGQGAMRGTEAFF

J gene: TRBJ2-7
V gene: TRBV24-1
CDR3 protein: CATSDSSSYEQYF

J gene: TRBJ1-5
V gene: TRBV6-4
CDR3 protein: CASSVTPGQPQHF

J gene: TRBJ2-3
V gene: TRBV7-2
CDR3 protein: CASRRDSFTDTQYF

J gene: TRBJ2-7
V gene: TRBV2
CDR3 protein: CASSVGTPGEQYF

J gene: TRBJ1-6
V gene: TRBV15
CDR3 protein: CATSKGQNNSPLHF

J gene: TRBJ1-2
V gene: TRBV18
CDR3 protein: CASSASGALRGYTF

J gene: TRBJ2-7
V gene: TRBV11-3
CDR3 protein: CAPRGGWQYF

J gene: TRBJ2-7
V gene: TRBV15
CDR3 protein: CATSRDRETSPREQYF

J gene: TRBJ2-1
V gene: TRBV11-2
CDR3 protein: CASSRLGGSYNEQFF

J gene: TRBJ1-3
V gene: TRBV15
CDR3 protein: CATSRDLGTPGNTIYF

J gene: TRBJ2-7
V gene: TRBV5-1
CDR3 protein: CASSWPTSGGSYEQYF

J gene: TRBJ2-1
V gene: TRBV11-2
CDR3 protein: CASSLEAGDGNEQFF

J gene: TRBJ1-1
V gene: TRBV5-1
CDR3 protein: CASSLVAGSNTEAFF

J gene: TRBJ1-1
V gene: TRBV12-5
CDR3 protein: CASGLFPKAFF

J gene: TRBJ1-2
V gene: TRBV11-3
CDR3 protein: CASSLDSRAGSDYGYTF

J gene: TRBJ1-3
V gene: TRBV13
CDR3 protein: CASSFGQGSGNTIYF

J gene: TRBJ2-5
V gene: TRBV24-1
CDR3 protein: CATSDLAGYQEETQYF

J gene: TRBJ1-1
V gene: TRBV7-9
CDR3 protein: CASSLADRGGTEAFF

J gene: TRBJ1-2
V gene: TRBV5-1
CDR3 protein: CASRGQGKGYTF

J gene: TRBJ2-1
V gene: TRBV27
CDR3 protein: CASRASLLAGGPYNEQFF

J gene: TRBJ2-2
V gene: TRBV9
CDR3 protein: CASSVGTSGGATGELFF

J gene: TRBJ2-7
V gene: TRBV7-9
CDR3 protein: CASSARSGYEQYF

J gene: TRBJ1-2
V gene: TRBV30
CDR3 protein: CAWSRRGLDGYTF

J gene: TRBJ2-7
V gene: TRBV14
CDR3 protein: CASSQWQGKETSGREAYEQYF